This T cell receptor (beta chain) was found in a study of regulatory T cells in long-lasting Graves disease. Specified time point: persistent/refractory GD, antithyroid drugs over 5 years with positive TRAb. RNA isolated from PBMCs was used to make the TCR library. Graves' disease diagnoses used American Thyroid Association guidelines. Trimming removed 3 bases from V and 2 bases from J, with 13 bases in between. Germline V gene data show CDR1 as DFQATT and CDR2 as SNEGSKA (reference sequence). The CDR3 has 14 amino acids. iRepertoire HTBI primers and Arm-PCR of CDR3 regions built TCR beta libraries. Original analysis: About 60 TRBV and 13 to 15 TRBJ segments were identified across samples. MiXCR was run by TCRdb on the multiplex PCR reads, yielding one entry per CDR3 protein. In this record, the V and J calls reflect TCRdb's handling and not the investigators' own analysis. The sample has some 450,000 distinct CDR3 sequences, roughly a quarter seen once; the top ten hold roughly 26%.

In this sample, this clonotype turned up many times. Here the sequenced sample was peripheral blood mononuclear cells (PBMCs), taken when the disease was refractory, from a patient treated with antithyroid drugs. This TCR was recovered from a female donor with Graves disease. V gene TRBV20-1 combines with J gene TRBJ2-5; no clear D. Here the CDR3 reads CSARGFGQQETQYF. Here the CDR3 DNA reads TGCAGTGCTAGGGGTTTTGGCCAGCAAGAGACCCAGTACTTC.